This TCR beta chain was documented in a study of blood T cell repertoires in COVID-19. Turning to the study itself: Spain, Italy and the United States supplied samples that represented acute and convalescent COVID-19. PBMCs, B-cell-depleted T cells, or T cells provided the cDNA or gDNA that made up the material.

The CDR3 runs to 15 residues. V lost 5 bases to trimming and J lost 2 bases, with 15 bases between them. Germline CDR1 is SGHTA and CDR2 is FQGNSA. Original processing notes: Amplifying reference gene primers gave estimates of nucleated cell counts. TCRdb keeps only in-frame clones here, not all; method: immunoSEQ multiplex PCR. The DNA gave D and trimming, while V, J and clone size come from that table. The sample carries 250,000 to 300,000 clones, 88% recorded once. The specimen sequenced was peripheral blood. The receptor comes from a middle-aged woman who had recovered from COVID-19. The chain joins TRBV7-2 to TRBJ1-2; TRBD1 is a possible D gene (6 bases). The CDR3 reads CASSPGGGANYGYTF. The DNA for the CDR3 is TGTGCCAGCAGCCCCGGGGGGGGCGCGAACTATGGCTACACCTTC.